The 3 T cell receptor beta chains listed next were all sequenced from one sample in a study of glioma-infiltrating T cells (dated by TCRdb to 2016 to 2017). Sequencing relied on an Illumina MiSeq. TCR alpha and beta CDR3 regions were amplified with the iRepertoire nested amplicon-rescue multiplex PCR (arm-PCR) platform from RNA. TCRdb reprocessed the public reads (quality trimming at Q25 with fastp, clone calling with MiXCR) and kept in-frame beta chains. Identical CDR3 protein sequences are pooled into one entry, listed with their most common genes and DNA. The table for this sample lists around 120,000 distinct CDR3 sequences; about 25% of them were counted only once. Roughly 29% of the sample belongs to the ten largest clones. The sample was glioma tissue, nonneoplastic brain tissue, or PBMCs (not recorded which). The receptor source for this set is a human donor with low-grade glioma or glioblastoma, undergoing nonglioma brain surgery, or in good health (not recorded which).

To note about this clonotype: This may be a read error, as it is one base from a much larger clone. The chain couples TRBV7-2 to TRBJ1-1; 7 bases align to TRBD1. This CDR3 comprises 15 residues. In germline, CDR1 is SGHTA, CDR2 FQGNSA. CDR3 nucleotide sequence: TGTGCCAGCACCACAGCGGGACAGCAGAACACTGAAGTTTTCTTT. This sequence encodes CASTTAGQQNTEVFF.

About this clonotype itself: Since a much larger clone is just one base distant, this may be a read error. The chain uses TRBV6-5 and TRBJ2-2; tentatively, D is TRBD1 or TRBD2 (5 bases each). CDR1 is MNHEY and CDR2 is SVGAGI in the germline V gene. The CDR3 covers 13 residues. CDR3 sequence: CASRVRGAGELSF. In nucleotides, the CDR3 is TGTGCCAGCAGAGTCCGGGGCGCCGGGGAGCTGTCTTTT.

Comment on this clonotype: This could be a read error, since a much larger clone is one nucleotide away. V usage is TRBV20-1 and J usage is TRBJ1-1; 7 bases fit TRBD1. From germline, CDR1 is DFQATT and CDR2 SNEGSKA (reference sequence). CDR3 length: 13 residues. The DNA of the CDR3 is TGCAGTGCTCCAAGGGGGCCGAACACTGGAGCTTTCTTT. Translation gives CSAPRGPNTGAFF.